This T cell receptor beta chain was obtained from a study of T cells in Graves' hyperthyroidism and ophthalmopathy. Whole-study results and caveats: Ophthalmopathy cases were set apart from stable hyperthyroidism by a 13 V-J model.

Disease duration was under 3 months in the ophthalmopathy patients, who also had a Clinical Activity Score of at least 3 and a NOSPECS grade of at least 4. The TCR beta CDR3 regions underwent amplification using RNA transcripts as the source. The TCR CDR3 first-round RT-PCR relied on the HTBI primer set. TCRdb re-called the multiplex PCR reads through MiXCR, storing one row per CDR3 protein. Counted here are a few hundred thousand distinct CDR3 sequences, roughly 20% occurring once; the ten biggest clones make up 15% to 18%. This clonotype was found many times. Its cognate antigen is unknown. V lost 6 bases and J lost 6, with 10 bases in between. This CDR3 has 13 residues. CDR1 is KGHDR and CDR2 is SFDVKD in the germline V gene.

This clonotype was obtained from a woman aged 40 to 50 with Graves' ophthalmopathy. The sequenced sample consisted of blood. The chain recombines TRBV24-1 with TRBJ2-2; D is tentatively TRBD1 or TRBD2 (5 bases each). The CDR3 loop is CATSPRGAGELFF. CDR3 sequence (DNA): TGTGCCACCAGTCCGAGGGGCGCCGGGGAGCTGTTTTTT.